This T cell receptor (beta chain) is from a study of beta chain features in type 1 diabetes. About the research overall: Patients did not differ from healthy donors in age, gender or cell yield.

Whole-study findings and limits: There was a moderate but significant shortening of TCRB CDR3s in all four CD4+ subsets of Type 1 diabetes patients.

This clone was seen ten or more times. Its antigen is still unknown. V shed 5 bases and J shed 5 bases, with 15 bases lying between them. CDR1 and CDR2 (germline): MDHEN, SYDVKM. This CDR3 has 14 residues. Investigators reverse transcribed all isolated RNA, so they sequenced expressed TCRB transcripts. Clones were read by immunoSEQ multiplex PCR, and TCRdb kept only the in-frame ones, dropping some. The table shows 300,000 to 450,000 clones, with over 8.5% occurring only once. The V gene is TRBV28, the J gene TRBJ1-2; D remains unclear. Sequencing was performed on central memory CD4+ T cells from blood. This TCR was recovered from a man aged 25 to 40 with type 1 diabetes. The CDR3 DNA sequence: TGTGCCAGCAGTGTGCCGACGCGGACTTATGGCTACACCTTC. Protein product: CASSVPTRTYGYTF.